These 5 T cell receptor beta chains were all obtained from the same sample, sequenced in a study of PD-1 blockade in mismatch repair-deficient tumors. Time point reported: approximately 9-day in vitro stimulation with candidate neoantigen peptide 5. No antigen is known for these receptors. The repertoire was sequenced with immunoSEQ multiplex PCR; TCRdb's copy has only in-frame clones and lacks some. The table has around 15,000 clones, approximately 80% seen once. The starting material was cells cultured in vitro, obtained from a patient treated with pembrolizumab. These receptor sequences come from an adult with mismatch repair-deficient cancer.

The chain carries TRBV18 and TRBJ1-2; 7 nucleotides agree with TRBD1. In germline, CDR1 is KGHSH, CDR2 LQKENI. The V gene end was trimmed by 5 bases and the J gene end by 3 bases; junction bases not matched to a gene: 6. There are 14 residues in the CDR3. The CDR3 loop is CASSSFTGDYGYTF. In DNA form, the CDR3 reads TGTGCCAGCTCATCGTTCACAGGGGACTATGGCTACACCTTC. The full variable domain, rest sourced from reference TRBV18 and TRBJ1-2, is NAGVMQNPRHLVRRRGQEARLRCSPMKGHSHVYWYRQLPEEGLKFMVYLQKENIIDESGMPKERFSAEFPKEGPSILRIQQVVRGDSAAYFCASSSFTGDYGYTFGSGTRLTVV.

The V and J genes are TRBV28 and TRBJ2-1; D tentatively reads TRBD1 or TRBD2 (7 bases each). Per germline, CDR1 MDHEN and CDR2 SYDVKM. The CDR3 spans 18 residues. Trimming stripped 6 bases from V and 1 base from J, with 22 bases between. The CDR3 DNA sequence: TGTGCCAGCAGCCCAAACCCGGGGAGGGGGCAGTCCTACAATGAGCAGTTCTTC. It translates to CASSPNPGRGQSYNEQFF. The full variable domain, in which reference TRBV28 and TRBJ2-1 provide the parts outside the CDR3, is DVKVTQSSRYLVKRTGEKVFLECVQDMDHENMFWYRQDPGLGLRLIYFSYDVKMKEKGDIPEGYSVSREKKERFSLILESASTNQTSMYLCASSPNPGRGQSYNEQFFGPGTRLTVL.

The chain has TRBV10-3 and TRBJ2-3; tentative D call: TRBD1 (8 bases). This CDR3 comprises 14 residues. Germline-derived CDR1 and CDR2 are ENHRY and SYGVKD. Between the trimmed V and J ends, which lost 2 bases and 6 bases, there was a span of 12 bases. DNA of the CDR3: TGTGCCATCAGTGAGGGACAGGGAGGGGATACGCAGTATTTT. Protein product: CAISEGQGGDTQYF.

This chain connects TRBV5-1 to TRBJ2-7, with D hard to call. Trimming removed 9 bases from V and 3 bases from J, with 19 bases in between. CDR3 length: 14 residues. CDR1 is SGHRS, CDR2 YFSETQ, per germline. The CDR3 is CATKADGTLYEQYF. The CDR3 nucleotides read TGCGCCACAAAGGCAGACGGCACACTCTACGAGCAGTACTTC.

The V call is TRBV6-6, the J call TRBJ1-4; 10 nucleotides align to TRBD1. This CDR3 is built from 16 residues. J lost 7 bases, V lost 5 bases, and 10 bases had no gene match. Germline values: CDR1 MNHNY, CDR2 SVGAGI (reference sequence). The CDR3, as DNA: TGTGCCAGCAGTCCCGGGACAGGGGATTGGGCTGAAAAACTGTTTTTT. This gives the protein CASSPGTGDWAEKLFF.